Listed below are T cell receptor beta chains from one sample, sequenced in a study of cytomegalovirus exposure and HLA in healthy donors. TCRdb's copy holds only in-frame clones and misses some; the assay was immunoSEQ multiplex PCR. The table lists fewer than 140,000 clones, roughly 80% of them singletons, with roughly 2.5% in the top ten. Source material: PBMCs. The receptors originated from a man aged 40-55 years in good health and CMV-seronegative. Each CDR3 is given with its conserved first and last residue. D genes are given only for firm matches. Part of the rows lack a size; the others show once, few, many or a class for expanded clones.

CDR3 | DNA | V | size | D | J
CASSYSSPGGEQYF | TGTGCCAGCAGTTACTCTTCGCCGGGAGGCGAGCAGTACTTC | TRBV6-5 | once | TRBD2 | TRBJ2-7
CASSPGLGGSLYEQYF | TGTGCCAGCAGCCCCGGACTAGGAGGCTCATTATACGAGCAGTACTTC | TRBV7-6 | once | TRBD2 | TRBJ2-7
CASSLVRGSYNEQFF | TGTGCCAGCAGCTTAGTGCGGGGGAGTTACAATGAGCAGTTCTTC | TRBV11-2 | - | TRBD2 | TRBJ2-1
CASSLYAGGRRDTQYF | TGTGCCAGCAGCTTATATGCGGGCGGGAGGAGGGATACGCAGTATTTT | TRBV7-9 | - | TRBD2 | TRBJ2-3
CASSLAYREDYEQYF | TGCGCCAGCAGCTTGGCCTACAGAGAAGACTACGAGCAGTACTTC | TRBV5-1 | - | - | TRBJ2-7
CASSEFREEGAFF | TGTGCCAGCAGTGAGTTCCGGGAGGAAGGAGCTTTCTTT | TRBV2 | - | - | TRBJ1-1
CASLQDSYNEQFF | TGTGCCAGCTTACAAGACTCCTACAATGAGCAGTTCTTC | TRBV2 | - | - | TRBJ2-1
CASSESWQARQYF | TGTGCCAGCAGTGAAAGTTGGCAGGCACGTCAGTACTTC | TRBV2 | - | - | TRBJ2-7
CASSPRTGSFYEQYF | TGCGCCAGCAGCCCCCGGACAGGGAGTTTCTACGAGCAGTACTTC | TRBV5-1 | - | TRBD1 | TRBJ2-7
CASSRATSGVLSPNEQFF | TGTGCCAGCAGCCGCGCAACTAGCGGGGTACTCAGCCCCAATGAGCAGTTCTTC | TRBV27 | - | TRBD2 | TRBJ2-1
CASRTYNYGYTF | TGTGCCAGCAGGACTTATAACTATGGCTACACCTTC | TRBV27 | - | - | TRBJ1-2
CASSRRLAGVQETQYF | TGTGCCAGCAGCCGAAGACTAGCGGGGGTTCAAGAGACCCAGTACTTC | TRBV5-5 | few | TRBD2 | TRBJ2-5
CASSPQGADYGYTF | TGTGCCAGCAGCCCACAGGGGGCTGACTATGGCTACACCTTC | TRBV27 | once | TRBD1 | TRBJ1-2
CASSLRQGGRVNTEAFF | TGCGCCAGCAGCCTCCGACAGGGTGGGAGAGTGAACACTGAAGCTTTCTTT | TRBV5-1 | few | TRBD1 | TRBJ1-1
CARGDRGLMGTGELFF | TGTGCCAGGGGGGACAGAGGGTTGATGGGAACCGGGGAGCTGTTTTTT | TRBV6-6 | - | TRBD1 | TRBJ2-2
CASSPTLQETQYF | TGTGCCAGCTCACCCACTCTTCAAGAGACCCAGTACTTC | TRBV18 | - | - | TRBJ2-5
CASSRLPGQGVDEQFF | TGCGCCAGCAGCCGCTTACCGGGACAGGGTGTCGATGAGCAGTTCTTC | TRBV4-1 | - | TRBD1 | TRBJ2-1
CASSLSREGDEQYF | TGTGCCAGCAGCTTATCCAGGGAGGGGGACGAGCAGTACTTC | TRBV7-9 | - | - | TRBJ2-7
CASSVTGWQETQYF | TGTGCCAGCAGTGTGACAGGGTGGCAAGAGACCCAGTACTTC | TRBV6-1 | once | TRBD1 | TRBJ2-5
CASSGDRGNEKLFF | TGTGCCAGTAGTGGGGACAGGGGAAATGAAAAACTGTTTTTT | TRBV19 | - | TRBD1 | TRBJ1-4
CASSRTGLETQYF | TGTGCCAGCAGCCGAACAGGGCTGGAGACCCAGTACTTC | TRBV7-9 | - | - | TRBJ2-5
CASSYSRGKGNTEAFF | TGTGCCAGCAGTTACTCGAGGGGGAAGGGGAACACTGAAGCTTTCTTT | TRBV6-5 | few | - | TRBJ1-1
CASSSSGLAGGPITGELFF | TGTGCCAGCAGCTCCTCAGGACTAGCGGGGGGGCCGATCACCGGGGAGCTGTTTTTT | TRBV7-9 | - | TRBD2 | TRBJ2-2
CASTLSLTSGVSEQYF | TGCGCCAGCACCTTGTCCCTTACTAGCGGGGTCTCCGAGCAGTACTTC | TRBV5-1 | - | TRBD2 | TRBJ2-7
CASSKPAGPDTQYF | TGCGCCAGCAGCAAACCGGCGGGGCCAGATACGCAGTATTTT | TRBV5-1 | few | - | TRBJ2-3
CASRGQPISGNTIYF | TGTGCCAGCAGGGGACAGCCGATATCTGGAAACACCATATATTTT | TRBV6-1 | - | TRBD1 | TRBJ1-3
CASSLSGRARSTDTQYF | TGCGCCAGCAGCTTGTCCGGCCGAGCGCGTAGCACAGATACGCAGTATTTT | TRBV5-1 | - | - | TRBJ2-3
CASSPTSGARYF | TGTGCCAGCAGCCCTACTAGCGGGGCGCGGTATTTT | TRBV11-2 | - | TRBD2 | TRBJ2-3
CASSDSPGGSTDTQYF | TGTGCCAGCAGTGACTCCCCGGGGGGGTCCACAGATACGCAGTATTTT | TRBV6-4 | - | TRBD2 | TRBJ2-3
CASSSENTGELFF | TGCGCCAGCAGCTCAGAGAACACCGGGGAGCTGTTTTTT | TRBV5-1 | - | - | TRBJ2-2
CASSPGTAHEQYF | TGTGCCAGCAGTCCCGGGACAGCCCACGAGCAGTACTTC | TRBV5-4 | once | TRBD1 | TRBJ2-7
CASSYVLGEDYTF | TGTGCCAGCAGTTACGTTTTAGGGGAAGACTACACCTTC | TRBV6-6 | - | - | TRBJ1-2
CASSGRQGQETQYF | TGTGCCAGCAGTGGACGCCAGGGACAAGAGACCCAGTACTTC | TRBV6-1 | - | - | TRBJ2-5
CASSVQQISTDTQYF | TGTGCCAGCAGCGTTCAACAGATTTCCACAGATACGCAGTATTTT | TRBV9 | - | - | TRBJ2-3
CASHTTNEPFRQFF | TGCGCCAGCCACACTACTAATGAACCTTTCAGGCAGTTCTTC | TRBV5-1 | - | - | TRBJ2-1
CASTKEQDSEQYF | TGTGCCAGCACCAAAGAGCAGGATTCCGAGCAGTACTTC | TRBV7-6 | - | - | TRBJ2-7
CASSLRDERTIYF | TGTGCCAGCAGCCTACGTGACGAGCGCACCATATATTTT | TRBV6-6 | - | - | TRBJ1-3
CSVEITQGATNEKLFF | TGCAGCGTTGAAATAACCCAGGGCGCAACTAATGAAAAACTGTTTTTT | TRBV29-1 | - | - | TRBJ1-4
CASSLGSGGAQETQYF | TGTGCCAGCAGCTTGGGTAGCGGGGGGGCACAAGAGACCCAGTACTTC | TRBV7-2 | - | TRBD2 | TRBJ2-5
CASKLDRGRTYEQYF | TGTGCCAGCAAACTCGACAGGGGGCGAACCTACGAGCAGTACTTC | TRBV2 | - | TRBD1 | TRBJ2-7
CATSPRAGTYTF | TGTGCCACCTCTCCCCGTGCGGGAACCTACACCTTC | TRBV2 | - | - | TRBJ1-2
CASSDTSAGDTQYF | TGTGCCAGCAGCGATACTAGCGCTGGAGATACGCAGTATTTT | TRBV5-4 | - | TRBD2 | TRBJ2-3
CAISPAGMNTEAFF | TGTGCCATCAGTCCCGCGGGCATGAACACTGAAGCTTTCTTT | TRBV10-3 | - | - | TRBJ1-1
CASTLATTWGETQYF | TGTGCCAGCACACTAGCTACTACGTGGGGAGAGACCCAGTACTTC | TRBV6-1 | - | - | TRBJ2-5
CASGGVYNEQFF | TGTGCCAGCGGGGGGGTTTACAATGAGCAGTTCTTC | TRBV6-6 | - | TRBD2 | TRBJ2-1
CASSFGNTGGRNGYTF | TGCGCCAGCAGCTTCGGTAATACAGGGGGCAGGAATGGCTACACCTTC | TRBV5-1 | once | TRBD1 | TRBJ1-2
CASRGGARQYF | TGTGCCAGCAGAGGGGGGGCGCGGCAGTATTTT | TRBV2 | few | - | TRBJ2-3
CASTQWSPTGKAFF | TGTGCCAGCACCCAATGGAGCCCGACGGGGAAGGCTTTCTTT | TRBV11-1 | - | - | TRBJ1-1
CASSLGGRGASYEQYF | TGTGCCAGCAGCTTAGGTGGGCGGGGGGCCTCCTACGAGCAGTACTTC | TRBV11-2 | - | TRBD2 | TRBJ2-7
CASSTGGDNYGYTF | TGTGCCAGCAGTACAGGGGGCGACAACTATGGCTACACCTTC | TRBV28 | - | TRBD1 | TRBJ1-2
CASSDWGQGASPSYNSPLHF | TGTGCCAGCAGTGACTGGGGGCAGGGGGCGTCCCCCTCCTATAATTCACCCCTCCACTTT | TRBV6-4 | - | TRBD1 | TRBJ1-6
CASSLDLRQGAEAFF | TGTGCCAGCAGCCTCGACCTCCGCCAGGGCGCTGAAGCTTTCTTT | TRBV11-2 | - | - | TRBJ1-1
CATSRTRNQPQHF | TGTGCCACCAGCAGAACTCGTAATCAGCCCCAGCATTTT | TRBV15 | - | - | TRBJ1-5
CASSMGQGPTYEQYF | TGTGCCAGCAGTATGGGACAGGGGCCTACCTACGAGCAGTACTTC | TRBV6-6 | once | TRBD1 | TRBJ2-7
CASSLGRQTAGRTGELFF | TGTGCCAGCAGCTTGGGCCGCCAGACCGCGGGAAGGACCGGGGAGCTGTTTTTT | TRBV5-8 | - | - | TRBJ2-2